These 30 T cell receptor beta chains share one sample of origin, sequenced in a study of blood T cell repertoires in COVID-19. Assay used: immunoSEQ multiplex PCR; TCRdb lists only in-frame clones, some missing. Of fewer than 150,000 clones in the sample, over 70% were seen once. Sample: peripheral blood. Receptors originate from an elderly man with acute or convalescent COVID-19.

The count of this clone is one. The rearrangement uses TRBV5-4 and TRBJ1-2; maybe TRBD1 (5 bases). Trimming stripped 6 bases from V and 4 bases from J, with 13 bases between. Germline CDR1 SGHNT, CDR2 YYREEE (reference sequence). CDR3 size: 13 residues. The CDR3 sequence is CASTLRVSYGYTF. CDR3 nucleotides: TGTGCCAGCACTCTCAGGGTGTCCTATGGCTACACCTTC. Drawing the rest from reference TRBV5-4 and TRBJ1-2, the complete variable domain is ETGVTQSPTHLIKTRGQQVTLRCSSQSGHNTVSWYQQALGQGPQFIFQYYREEENGRGNFPPRFSGLQFPNYSSELNVNALELDDSALYLCASTLRVSYGYTFGSGTRLTVV.

V gene TRBV6-6 combines with J gene TRBJ2-7; 8 bases line up with TRBD1. This CDR3 region has 14 residues. CDR1 is MNHNY and CDR2 is SVGAGI in the germline V gene (reference sequence). V lost 10 bases to trimming and J lost 4 bases; unmatched junction nucleotides: 12. As DNA, the CDR3 is TGTGCCACGGGACAGGACGCGTTGCCTTACGAGCAGTACTTC. Translated: CATGQDALPYEQYF.

The chain links TRBV19 to TRBJ2-3, with TRBD1 identical over 9 bases. The length of the CDR3 is 17 residues. Germline V lookup: CDR1 LNHDA, CDR2 SQIVND (reference sequence). V was clipped by 4 bases and J by 0 bases; unmatched bases: 8. CDR3 amino acids: CASSKATGGTSTDTQYF. For the CDR3, the DNA is TGTGCCAGTAGTAAAGCGACAGGGGGGACTAGCACAGATACGCAGTATTTT.

This sequence joins TRBV24-1 and TRBJ2-1; TRBD1 agrees at 9 bases. The germline V gene has CDR1 KGHDR and CDR2 SFDVKD. This CDR3 is built from 16 residues. V gave up 4 bases and J gave up 5 bases; unmatched junction bases: 8. The CDR3 is CATSDLGQGRDNEQFF. The DNA of the CDR3 is TGTGCCACCAGTGACCTCGGACAGGGGCGCGACAATGAGCAGTTCTTC.

On this clone: This same CDR3 is encoded by further DNA sequences in the sample. V and J are TRBV18 and TRBJ2-5, with D tentatively TRBD2 (5 bases). Trimming shortened V by 3 bases and J by 2 bases, and 7 bases separated the two germline ends. This CDR3 has 13 amino acids. Per the germline V gene, CDR1 is KGHSH and CDR2 is LQKENI. CDR3 loop: CASSPPGQETQYF. The CDR3 nucleotides are TGTGCCAGCTCACCGCCGGGACAAGAGACCCAGTACTTC.

This clone was counted once. The chain uses TRBV9 and TRBJ1-1; unclear D gene. Germline CDR1 reads SGDLS; CDR2 reads YYNGEE. V was cut by 5 bases and J by 0 bases, with 5 bases left in between. This CDR3 is 12 amino acids long. This chain's CDR3 is CASRRLNTEAFF. In DNA form, the CDR3 reads TGTGCCAGCAGGCGCTTGAACACTGAAGCTTTCTTT.

This clone was observed a single time. The chain links TRBV15 to TRBJ2-3, with D uncertain. The length of the CDR3 is 13 residues. Germline CDR1 and CDR2: LNHNV and YYDKDF (reference sequence). Trimming removed 5 bases at V and 8 bases at J, with 14 bases between. CDR3: CATSLPESFTQYF. The CDR3 DNA reads TGTGCCACCAGCCTCCCCGAGAGTTTTACGCAGTATTTT.

The V and J genes are TRBV7-9 and TRBJ2-1; D is unclear. The CDR3 has 12 residues. The germline V gene has CDR1 SEHNR and CDR2 FQNEAQ (reference sequence). V was pared by 5 bases and J by 7 bases, with 9 bases between. Here the CDR3 reads CASSLQRNEQFF. The CDR3 DNA reads TGTGCCAGCAGCCTCCAGAGGAATGAGCAGTTCTTC.

This clone was observed a handful of times. This sequence joins TRBV3-1 (or the pseudogene TRBV3-2) and TRBJ1-3; D is uncertain. This CDR3 is built from 13 residues. V lost 1 base to trimming and J lost 4 bases, with 5 bases between them. CDR1 is LGHDT, CDR2 YNNKEL, per germline (reference sequence). CDR3: CASSQVAGNTIYF. The DNA of the CDR3 is TGTGCCAGCAGCCAAGTAGCCGGAAACACCATATATTTT.

J is TRBJ2-3 and V is TRBV3-1 (or the pseudogene TRBV3-2); 7 positions match TRBD1. J gave up 4 bases and V 4 bases, and 2 bases lay outside the gene matches. The germline gives CDR1 LGHDT, CDR2 YNNKEL (reference sequence). The CDR3 runs 13 residues. The CDR3 DNA reads TGTGCCAGCAGCCCAGGGGGATCAGATACGCAGTATTTT. Translation: CASSPGGSDTQYF.

The CDR3 DNA reads TGCGCCAGCAGCTTACAGGGAAGAGGGAATGGCTACACCTTC. Amino acids: CASSLQGRGNGYTF. J is TRBJ1-2 and V is TRBV5-1; the D gene is possibly TRBD1 (6 bases). V was pared by 2 bases and J by 6 bases, with 14 bases between. The CDR3 totals 14 residues. Germline V lookup: CDR1 SGHRS, CDR2 YFSETQ.

The chain couples TRBV7-9 to TRBJ1-1, with D possibly matching TRBD1 (6 bases). V was trimmed by 2 bases and J by 11 bases, leaving 12 bases between them. CDR1 and CDR2 from the germline V gene are SEHNR and FQNEAQ (reference sequence). The CDR3 has 12 amino acids. The CDR3 loop is CASSLQGWIAFF. CDR3 nucleotide sequence: TGTGCCAGCAGCTTACAGGGGTGGATCGCTTTCTTT.

Ten or more counts support this clone. V is TRBV30 and J is TRBJ2-3, with 12 positions matching TRBD2. The V segment lost 6 bases and the J segment 8 bases; nucleotides outside the gene matches: 6. Germline values: CDR1 GTSNPN, CDR2 SVGIG (reference sequence). This CDR3 has 13 amino acids. The CDR3 nucleotides are TGTGCCTGCGGACTAGCGGGGCCCCTTACGCAGTATTTT. This translates into CACGLAGPLTQYF.

This clone turned up a few times. V and J are TRBV4-3 and TRBJ1-3; D is unclear. V lost 0 bases and J lost 2, with 11 bases in between. This CDR3 comprises 16 residues. CDR1 is LGHNA and CDR2 is YSLEER in the germline V gene. The CDR3 DNA follows: TGCGCCAGCAGCCAAGAGGCCGGGGTTCCTGGAAACACCATATATTTT. It specifies CASSQEAGVPGNTIYF.

The V call is TRBV9, the J call TRBJ2-7, with D maybe TRBD2 (5 bases). Between the trimmed V and J ends, which lost 3 bases and 2 bases, there was a span of 15 bases. Germline V CDR1 and CDR2: SGDLS, YYNGEE. This CDR3 is 15 amino acids long. CDR3: CASSANAGNTYEQYF. The DNA of the CDR3 is TGTGCCAGCAGCGCGAACGCCGGGAATACCTACGAGCAGTACTTC. Supplemented by reference TRBV9 and TRBJ2-7, the full variable domain reads DSGVTQTPKHLITATGQRVTLRCSPRSGDLSVYWYQQSLDQGLQFLIQYYNGEERAKGNILERFSAQQFPDLHSELNLSSLELGDSALYFCASSANAGNTYEQYFGPGTRLTVT.

The chain joins TRBV10-3 to TRBJ1-3, with 11 positions matching TRBD1. The V and J ends lost 3 bases and 0 bases, in that order; junction bases with no gene match: 1. The length of the CDR3 is 16 residues. Per the germline V gene, CDR1 is ENHRY and CDR2 is SYGVKD. CDR3 amino acids: CAISEGTGGSGNTIYF. CDR3 nucleotide sequence: TGTGCCATCAGTGAAGGGACAGGGGGCTCTGGAAACACCATATATTTT.

Worth noting for this clone: This sample includes further DNA sequences coding for the same CDR3. CDR3 region: CASSTGQGYEQYF. The CDR3 nucleotides are TGCGCCAGCAGCACCGGACAGGGGTACGAGCAGTACTTC. This sequence joins TRBV5-1 and TRBJ2-7, with 9 bases matching TRBD1. V gave up 4 bases and J gave up 4 bases; unmatched junction bases: 3. This CDR3 has 13 amino acids. CDR1 is SGHRS and CDR2 is YFSETQ in the germline V gene.

A few counts support this clone. The J gene is TRBJ1-3, the V gene TRBV6-6; D call uncertain. Trimming removed 4 bases from V and 4 bases from J, with 8 bases in between. The CDR3 spans 13 residues. Germline V gives CDR1 MNHNY, CDR2 SVGAGI (reference sequence). Written as DNA, the CDR3 is TGTGCCAGCAGTTCAACAGCCGGAAACACCATATATTTT. Its translation: CASSSTAGNTIYF.

The chain has TRBV3-1 (or the pseudogene TRBV3-2) and TRBJ2-1, with TRBD2 matching over 10 bases. In germline, CDR1 is LGHDT, CDR2 YNNKEL (reference sequence). V trimming: 5 bases; J trimming: 4 bases; junction bases outside the gene matches: 5. The CDR3 covers 15 residues. Here the CDR3 reads CASSGRLAGYNEQFF. The CDR3, as DNA: TGTGCCAGCAGCGGTAGACTAGCGGGTTACAATGAGCAGTTCTTC.

CDR3 in amino acids: CASSGTSGKISYEQYF. CDR3 nucleotide sequence: TGTGCCAGCAGTGGAACTTCAGGGAAAATCTCCTACGAGCAGTACTTC. The genes are TRBV2 and TRBJ2-7, with a possible D match to TRBD1 (5 bases). This CDR3 spans 16 amino acids. V lost 4 bases and J 0 bases, leaving 16 bases between the germline ends. Germline CDR1 is SNHLY and CDR2 is FYNNEI. The whole variable domain, remainder taken from reference TRBV2 and TRBJ2-7, is EPEVTQTPSHQVTQMGQEVILRCVPISNHLYFYWYRQILGQKVEFLVSFYNNEISEKSEIFDDQFSVERPDGSNFTLKIRSTKLEDSAMYFCASSGTSGKISYEQYFGPGTRLTVT.

This chain joins TRBV6-2 or TRBV6-3 and TRBJ1-5, with D possibly matching TRBD1 (5 bases). Trimming stripped 2 bases from V and 7 bases from J, with 9 bases between. Germline V CDR1 and CDR2: MNHEY, SVGEGT. The CDR3 extends over 13 amino acids. CDR3 residues: CASSYGGTQPQHF. In nucleotides, the CDR3 is TGTGCCAGCAGTTACGGAGGGACCCAGCCCCAGCATTTT.

This rearrangement joins TRBV29-1 to TRBJ1-2; 11 nucleotides align to TRBD1. The CDR3 length is 13 residues. J was trimmed by 2 bases and V by 7 bases; bases with no gene match: 3. Germline V gene lookup returns CDR1 SQVTM and CDR2 ANQGSEA. Written as DNA, the CDR3 is TGCAGCGGTGGACAGGGGGCAAACTATGGCTACACCTTC. Its translation: CSGGQGANYGYTF.

This clone appeared a few times. The gene calls are TRBV6-5 and TRBJ1-1; TRBD1 matches 10 bases. V trimming: 10 bases; J trimming: 4 bases; junction bases outside the gene matches: 6. The CDR3 is made up of 13 amino acids. Germline loops: CDR1 MNHEY, CDR2 SVGAGI. The CDR3 region is CATSTGGVTEAFF. For the CDR3, the DNA is TGTGCCACCTCGACAGGGGGCGTCACTGAAGCTTTCTTT.

The gene calls are TRBV28 and TRBJ1-5; 10 bases are a match to TRBD1. Trimming removed 6 bases from V and 3 bases from J; junction bases left unmatched: 8. The germline V gene encodes CDR1 MDHEN and CDR2 SYDVKM. This CDR3 is built from 16 residues. The CDR3 coding sequence is TGTGCCAGCAGACCCTACGGACAGGGGGACAATCAGCCCCAGCATTTT. As protein: CASRPYGQGDNQPQHF.

The table lists this clone with many counts. The CDR3 spells CASSHRTANTEAFF. The CDR3 DNA reads as TGCGCCAGCAGCCATAGGACAGCGAACACTGAAGCTTTCTTT. The chain has TRBV5-1 and TRBJ1-1; weak D call: TRBD1 (6 bases). Trimming took off 4 bases at V and 1 base at J, with 11 bases between the two ends. This CDR3 is 14 amino acids long. Germline CDR1 and CDR2: SGHRS and YFSETQ. The whole variable domain, remainder taken from reference TRBV5-1 and TRBJ1-1, is KAGVTQTPRYLIKTRGQQVTLSCSPISGHRSVSWYQQTPGQGLQFLFEYFSETQRNKGNFPGRFSGRQFSNSRSEMNVSTLELGDSALYLCASSHRTANTEAFFGQGTRLTVV.

The chain carries TRBV5-1 and TRBJ2-3; D ambiguous. The CDR3 totals 17 residues. V lost 0 bases, J lost 0 bases, and 14 bases lay in between. CDR1 is SGHRS, CDR2 YFSETQ, per germline. CDR3 sequence: CASSLGRYATSTDTQYF. DNA for the CDR3: TGCGCCAGCAGCTTGGGCCGATATGCAACTAGCACAGATACGCAGTATTTT.

The J gene is TRBJ1-5, the V gene TRBV6-6; D gene ambiguous. Germline V gives CDR1 MNHNY, CDR2 SVGAGI (reference sequence). This CDR3 has 12 residues. Between the trimmed V and J ends, which lost 6 bases and 2 bases, there was a span of 5 bases. The CDR3 region has the DNA TGTGCCAGCAGGGAGGGCAATCAGCCCCAGCATTTT. Translated, it gives CASREGNQPQHF.

The gene calls are TRBV5-1 and TRBJ2-1; a possible D gene is TRBD1 (5 bases). In germline, CDR1 is SGHRS, CDR2 YFSETQ. V was shortened by 3 bases and J by 2 bases, with 9 bases between the two germline ends. CDR3 size: 14 residues. The DNA of the CDR3 is TGCGCCAGCAGCTATTTGGACACCTACAATGAGCAGTTCTTC. Its translation is CASSYLDTYNEQFF.

This chain uses TRBV5-1 with TRBJ2-3; 10 bases line up with TRBD1. CDR3 length: 15 amino acids. V was clipped by 4 bases and J by 8 bases; unmatched bases: 10. Germline assignment: CDR1 SGHRS and CDR2 YFSETQ. The CDR3 here is CASSPGTGEYGTQYF. CDR3 coding DNA: TGCGCCAGCAGCCCCGGGACAGGGGAGTATGGTACGCAGTATTTT.

The rearrangement links TRBV6-5 to TRBJ2-2; 9 nucleotides align to TRBD1. This CDR3 region has 16 residues. Germline CDR1 and CDR2: MNHEY and SVGAGI. The trim removed 2 bases at V and 6 bases at J, leaving 7 bases unmatched. In DNA, the CDR3 is TGTGCCAGCAGTTACGCCGGGACAGGGTTTGCCGGGGAGCTGTTTTTT. Residues: CASSYAGTGFAGELFF.